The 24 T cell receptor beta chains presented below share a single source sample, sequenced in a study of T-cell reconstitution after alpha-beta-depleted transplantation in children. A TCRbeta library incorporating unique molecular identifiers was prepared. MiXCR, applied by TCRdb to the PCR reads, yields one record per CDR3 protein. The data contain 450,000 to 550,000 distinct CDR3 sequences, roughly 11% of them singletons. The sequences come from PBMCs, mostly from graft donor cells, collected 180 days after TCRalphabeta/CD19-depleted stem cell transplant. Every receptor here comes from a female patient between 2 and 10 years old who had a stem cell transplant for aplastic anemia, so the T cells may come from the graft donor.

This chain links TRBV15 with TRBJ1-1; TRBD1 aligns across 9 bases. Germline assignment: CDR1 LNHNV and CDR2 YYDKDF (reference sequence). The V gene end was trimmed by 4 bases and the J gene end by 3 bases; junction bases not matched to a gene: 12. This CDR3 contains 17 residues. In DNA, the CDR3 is TGTGCCACCAGCAAAGAACAGGGGGCGGGATTGGACACTGAAGCTTTCTTT. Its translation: CATSKEQGAGLDTEAFF.

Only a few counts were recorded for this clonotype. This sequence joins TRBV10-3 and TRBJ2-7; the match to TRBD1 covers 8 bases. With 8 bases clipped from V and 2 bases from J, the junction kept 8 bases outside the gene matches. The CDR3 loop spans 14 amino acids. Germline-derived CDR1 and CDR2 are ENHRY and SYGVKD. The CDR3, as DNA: TGTGCCATCGACACAGGACAGGGTCCCTACGAGCAGTACGTC. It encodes CAIDTGQGPYEQYV.

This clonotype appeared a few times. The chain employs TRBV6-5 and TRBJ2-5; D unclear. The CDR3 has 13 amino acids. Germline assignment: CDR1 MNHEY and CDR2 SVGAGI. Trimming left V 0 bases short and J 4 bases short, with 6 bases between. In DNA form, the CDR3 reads TGTGCCAGCAGTTACTCGAGGACAGAGACCCAGTACTTC. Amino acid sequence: CASSYSRTETQYF.

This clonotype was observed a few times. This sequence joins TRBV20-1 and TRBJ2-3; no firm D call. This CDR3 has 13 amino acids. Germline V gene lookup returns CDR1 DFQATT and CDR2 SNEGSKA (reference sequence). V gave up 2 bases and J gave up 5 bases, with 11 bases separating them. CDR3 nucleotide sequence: TGCAGTGCTAGATCGACCAGTAGAGATACGCAGTATTTT. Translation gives CSARSTSRDTQYF.

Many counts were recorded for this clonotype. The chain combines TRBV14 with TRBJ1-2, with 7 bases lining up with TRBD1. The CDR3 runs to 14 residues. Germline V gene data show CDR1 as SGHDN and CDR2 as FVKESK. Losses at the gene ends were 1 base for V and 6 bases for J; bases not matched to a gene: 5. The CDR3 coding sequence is TGTGCCAGCAGCCAAGTAATGACAGGGAATGGCTACACCTTC. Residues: CASSQVMTGNGYTF.

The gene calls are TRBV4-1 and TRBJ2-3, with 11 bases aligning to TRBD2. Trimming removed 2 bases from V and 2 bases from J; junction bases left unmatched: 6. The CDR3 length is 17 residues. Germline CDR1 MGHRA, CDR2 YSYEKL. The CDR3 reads CASSQIGLAGLTDTQYF. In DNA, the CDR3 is TGCGCCAGCAGCCAAATTGGACTAGCGGGCCTCACAGATACGCAGTATTTT.

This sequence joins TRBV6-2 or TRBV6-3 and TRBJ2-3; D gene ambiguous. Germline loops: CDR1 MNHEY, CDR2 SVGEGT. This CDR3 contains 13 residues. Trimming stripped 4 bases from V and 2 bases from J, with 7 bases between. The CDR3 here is CASSSPVTDTQYF. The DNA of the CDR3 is TGTGCCAGCAGTTCCCCCGTCACAGATACGCAGTATTTT.

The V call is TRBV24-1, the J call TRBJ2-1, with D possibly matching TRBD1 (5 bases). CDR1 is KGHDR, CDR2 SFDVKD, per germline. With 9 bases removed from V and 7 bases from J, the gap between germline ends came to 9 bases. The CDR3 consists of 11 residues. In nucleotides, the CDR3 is TGTGCCACCTCGCACAGGAATGAGCAGTTCTTC. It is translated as CATSHRNEQFF.

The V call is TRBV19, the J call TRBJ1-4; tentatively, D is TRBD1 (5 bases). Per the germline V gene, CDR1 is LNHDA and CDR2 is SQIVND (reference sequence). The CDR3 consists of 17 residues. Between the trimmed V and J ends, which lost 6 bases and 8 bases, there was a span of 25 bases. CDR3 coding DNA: TGTGCCAGTAGCTCCTCGACCCCGGGACTCAAGAAGGAAAAACTGTTTTTT. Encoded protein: CASSSSTPGLKKEKLFF.

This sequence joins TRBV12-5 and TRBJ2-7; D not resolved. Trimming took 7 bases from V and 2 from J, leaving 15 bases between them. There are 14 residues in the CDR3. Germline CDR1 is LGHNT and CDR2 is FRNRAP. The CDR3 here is CASARTGFTYEQYV. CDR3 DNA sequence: TGTGCTAGTGCCCGGACGGGTTTCACCTACGAGCAGTACGTC.

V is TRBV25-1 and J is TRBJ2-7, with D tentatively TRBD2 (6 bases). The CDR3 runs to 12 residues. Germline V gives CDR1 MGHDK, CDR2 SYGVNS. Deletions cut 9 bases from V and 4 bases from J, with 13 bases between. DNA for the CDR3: TGTGCCAGTTCGTCACTAGCATACGAGCAGTACTTC. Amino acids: CASSSLAYEQYF.

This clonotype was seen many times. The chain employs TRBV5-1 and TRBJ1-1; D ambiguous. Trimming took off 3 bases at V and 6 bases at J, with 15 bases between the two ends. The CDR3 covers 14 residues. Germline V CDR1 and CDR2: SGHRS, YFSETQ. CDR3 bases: TGCGCCAGCAGCTGGGGAACAACCGGGGCTGAAGCTTTCTTT. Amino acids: CASSWGTTGAEAFF.

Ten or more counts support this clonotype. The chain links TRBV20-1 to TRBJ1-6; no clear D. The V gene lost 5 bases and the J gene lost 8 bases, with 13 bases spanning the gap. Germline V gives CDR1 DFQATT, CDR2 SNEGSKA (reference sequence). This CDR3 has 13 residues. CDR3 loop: CSAGGRADSPLHF. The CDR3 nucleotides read TGCAGTGCTGGAGGACGGGCGGATTCACCCCTCCACTTT.

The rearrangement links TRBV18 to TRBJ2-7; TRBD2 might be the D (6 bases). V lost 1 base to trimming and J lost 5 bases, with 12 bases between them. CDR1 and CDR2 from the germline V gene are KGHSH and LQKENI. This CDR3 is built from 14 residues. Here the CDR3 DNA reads TGTGCCAGCTCACCACGGCGGGGCCGCGACGAGCAGTACGTC. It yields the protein CASSPRRGRDEQYV.

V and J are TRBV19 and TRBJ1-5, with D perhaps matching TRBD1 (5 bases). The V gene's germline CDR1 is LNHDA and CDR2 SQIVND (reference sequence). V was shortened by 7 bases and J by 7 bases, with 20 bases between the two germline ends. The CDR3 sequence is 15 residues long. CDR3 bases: TGTGCCAGTACTCCATCGGGGGGTTGGGGGCAGCCCCAGCATTTT. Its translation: CASTPSGGWGQPQHF.

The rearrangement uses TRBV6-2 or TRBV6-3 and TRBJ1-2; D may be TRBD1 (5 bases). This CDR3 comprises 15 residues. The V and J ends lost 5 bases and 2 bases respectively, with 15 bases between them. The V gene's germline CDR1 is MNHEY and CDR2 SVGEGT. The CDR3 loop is CASSLPGLSNYGYTF. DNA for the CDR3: TGTGCCAGCAGTCTCCCGGGACTATCAAACTATGGCTACACCTTC.

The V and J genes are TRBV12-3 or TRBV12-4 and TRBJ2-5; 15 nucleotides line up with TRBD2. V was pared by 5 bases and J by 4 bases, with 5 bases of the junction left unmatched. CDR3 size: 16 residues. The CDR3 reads CASSGPGLAGGETQYF. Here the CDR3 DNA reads TGTGCCAGCAGTGGGCCGGGACTAGCGGGGGGAGAGACCCAGTACTTC.

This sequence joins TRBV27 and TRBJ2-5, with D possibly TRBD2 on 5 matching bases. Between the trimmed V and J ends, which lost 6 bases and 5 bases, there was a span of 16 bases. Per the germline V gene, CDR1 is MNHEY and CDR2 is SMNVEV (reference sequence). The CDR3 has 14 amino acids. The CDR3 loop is CASRMDGGRETQYF. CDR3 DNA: TGTGCCAGCAGGATGGACGGAGGCCGGGAGACCCAGTACTTC.

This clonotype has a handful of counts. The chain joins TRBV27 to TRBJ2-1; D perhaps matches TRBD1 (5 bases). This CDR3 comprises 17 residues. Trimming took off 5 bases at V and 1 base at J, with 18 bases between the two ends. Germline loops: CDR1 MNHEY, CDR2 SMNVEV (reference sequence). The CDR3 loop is CASSLKLAGYSYNEQFF. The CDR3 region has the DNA TGTGCCAGCAGTCTAAAATTAGCAGGGTATTCCTACAATGAGCAGTTCTTC.

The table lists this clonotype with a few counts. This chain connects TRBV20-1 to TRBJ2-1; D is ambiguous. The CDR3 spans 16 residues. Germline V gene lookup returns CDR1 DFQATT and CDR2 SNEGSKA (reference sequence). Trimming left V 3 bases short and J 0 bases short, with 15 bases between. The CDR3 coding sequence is TGCAGTGCTAGGGCCCTGGCTCCGAGCTCCTACAATGAGCAGTTCTTC. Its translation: CSARALAPSSYNEQFF.

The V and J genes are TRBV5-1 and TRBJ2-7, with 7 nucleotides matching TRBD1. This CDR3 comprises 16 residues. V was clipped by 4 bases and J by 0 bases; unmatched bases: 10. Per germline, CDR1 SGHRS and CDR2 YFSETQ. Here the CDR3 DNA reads TGCGCCAGCAGCCGAGCCGGGACAGAACTCTCCTACGAGCAGTACTTC. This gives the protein CASSRAGTELSYEQYF.

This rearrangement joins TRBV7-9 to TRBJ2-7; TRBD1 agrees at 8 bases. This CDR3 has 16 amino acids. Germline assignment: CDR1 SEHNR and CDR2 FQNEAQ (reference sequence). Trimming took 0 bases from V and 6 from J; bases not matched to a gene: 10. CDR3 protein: CASSLARTGTEGEQYV. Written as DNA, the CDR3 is TGTGCCAGCAGCTTAGCCCGGACAGGGACGGAGGGCGAGCAGTACGTC.

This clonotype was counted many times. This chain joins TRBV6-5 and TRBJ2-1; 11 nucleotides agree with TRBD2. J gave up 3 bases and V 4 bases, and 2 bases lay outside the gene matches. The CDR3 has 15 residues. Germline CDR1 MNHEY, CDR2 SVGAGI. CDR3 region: CASSFGTSGYNEQFF. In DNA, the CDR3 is TGTGCCAGCAGTTTTGGGACTAGCGGCTACAATGAGCAGTTCTTC.

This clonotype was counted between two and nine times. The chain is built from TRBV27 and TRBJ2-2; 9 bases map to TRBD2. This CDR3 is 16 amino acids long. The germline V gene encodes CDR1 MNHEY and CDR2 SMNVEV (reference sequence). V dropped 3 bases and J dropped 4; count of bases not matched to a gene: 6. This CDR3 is CASSLVAGAGTGELFF. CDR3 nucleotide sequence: TGTGCCAGCAGTTTGGTAGCGGGAGCGGGCACCGGGGAGCTGTTTTTT.